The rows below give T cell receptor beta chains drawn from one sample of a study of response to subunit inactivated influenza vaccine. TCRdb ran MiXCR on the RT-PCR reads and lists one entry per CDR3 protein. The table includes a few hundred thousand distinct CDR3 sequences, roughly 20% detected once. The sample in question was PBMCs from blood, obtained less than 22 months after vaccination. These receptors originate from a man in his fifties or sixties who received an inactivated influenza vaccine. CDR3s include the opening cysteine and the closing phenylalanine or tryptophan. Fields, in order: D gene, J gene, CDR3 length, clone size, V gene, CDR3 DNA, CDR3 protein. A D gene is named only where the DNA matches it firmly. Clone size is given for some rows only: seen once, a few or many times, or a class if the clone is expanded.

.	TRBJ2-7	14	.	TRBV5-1	TGCGCCAGCAGCGGTATGTATGGCTCCTACGAGCAGTACTTC	CASSGMYGSYEQYF
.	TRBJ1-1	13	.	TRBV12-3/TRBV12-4	TGTGCCAGCACCAAAGCCTCGAACACTGAAGCTTTCTTT	CASTKASNTEAFF
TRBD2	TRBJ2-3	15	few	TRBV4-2	TGTGCCAGCAGACAAGCGGGAGCGGGCACAGATACGCAGTATTTT	CASRQAGAGTDTQYF
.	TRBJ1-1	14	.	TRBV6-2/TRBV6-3	TGTGCCAGCAGTTACGCAGGGGTGGGCACTGAAGCTTTCTTT	CASSYAGVGTEAFF
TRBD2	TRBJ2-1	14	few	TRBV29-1	TGCAGCGTCGAAGATAGCGGGAGTGATAATGAGCAGTTCTTC	CSVEDSGSDNEQFF
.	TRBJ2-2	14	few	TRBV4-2	TGTGCCAGCAGCCAAGAAGGGGGGACCGGGGAGCTGTTTTTT	CASSQEGGTGELFF
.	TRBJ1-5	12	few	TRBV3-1	TGTGCCAGCAGCCCTCAGGGACCGCCCCAGCATTTT	CASSPQGPPQHF
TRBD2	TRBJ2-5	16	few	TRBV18	TGTGCCAGCTCACCTCGGACTAGCGGGACGGGAGAGACCCAGTACTTC	CASSPRTSGTGETQYF
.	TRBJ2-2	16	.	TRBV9	TGTGCCAGCAGCCACCCCCGGGACACCAACACCGGGGAGCTGTTTTTT	CASSHPRDTNTGELFF
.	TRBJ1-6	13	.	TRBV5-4	TGTGCCAGCAGCTTGGTTGGGGAGCAAACCCTCCACTTT	CASSLVGEQTLHF
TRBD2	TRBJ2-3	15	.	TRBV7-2	TGTGCCAGCAGCTTATCTAGCGGGGTCACAGATACGCAGTATTTT	CASSLSSGVTDTQYF
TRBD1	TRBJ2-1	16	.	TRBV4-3	TGCGCCAGCAGCCGCGGGACAGGTTACTCCTACAATGAGCAGTTCTTC	CASSRGTGYSYNEQFF
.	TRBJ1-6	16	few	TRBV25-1	TGTGCCAGCAGTGAAGTGGGCGGGGGTCTGGGCTCACCCCTCCACTTT	CASSEVGGGLGSPLHF
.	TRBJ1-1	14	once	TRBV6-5	TGTGCCAGCAGTTACAGTAGTTTTGCCACTGAAGCTTTCTTT	CASSYSSFATEAFF
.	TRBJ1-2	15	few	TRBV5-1	TGCGCCAGCAGCTTGGGGGCAGAACCTAACTATGGCTACACCTTC	CASSLGAEPNYGYTF